These 27 T cell receptor beta chains were sequenced from one sample in a study of blood T cells in healthy people across ages. Then a second PCR, running about 6 to 11 cycles, was carried out with a sample-barcoded 5' primer and a J-beta primer mix. TCRdb re-called the 5' RACE reads through MiXCR, storing one row per CDR3 protein. The sample has 1.2 million to 1.5 million distinct CDR3 sequences, 59% seen once. Sequenced sample: blood. The receptors were sampled from a young man in good health.

The chain carries TRBV29-1 and TRBJ2-7, with 14 bases matching TRBD2. V shed 7 bases, J shed 6 bases, and the junction held 5 bases outside the gene matches. From germline, CDR1 is SQVTM and CDR2 ANQGSEA. The CDR3 covers 13 residues. CDR3: CSAATSGRGEQYF. The CDR3 DNA is TGCAGCGCCGCGACTAGCGGGAGGGGCGAGCAGTACTTC.

This clonotype was observed once. The gene calls are TRBV25-1 and TRBJ1-2; no definite D call. Trimming stripped 1 base from V and 8 bases from J, with 11 bases between. The CDR3 is made up of 13 amino acids. Germline CDR1 is MGHDK and CDR2 is SYGVNS. CDR3 sequence: CASSESWGVGYTF. The CDR3 DNA reads as TGTGCCAGCAGTGAATCGTGGGGAGTGGGCTACACCTTC.

This clonotype was counted between two and nine times. This sequence joins TRBV20-1 and TRBJ1-2; D possibly corresponds to TRBD1 (5 bases). Germline V CDR1 and CDR2: DFQATT, SNEGSKA (reference sequence). This CDR3 spans 15 amino acids. V lost 0 bases to trimming and J lost 0 bases, with 11 bases between them. CDR3 in amino acids: CSARDQRGANYGYTF. The CDR3 DNA is TGCAGTGCTAGAGATCAAAGGGGAGCTAACTATGGCTACACCTTC.

This clonotype was seen only a few times. The V gene is TRBV7-2, the J gene TRBJ1-2, with D possibly being TRBD1 (6 bases). The CDR3 spans 16 residues. CDR1 is SGHTA, CDR2 FQGNSA, per germline. Trimming removed 5 bases at V and 5 bases at J, with 21 bases between. CDR3 amino acids: CASSPPDRLLGYGYTF. The CDR3, as DNA: TGTGCCAGCAGCCCCCCCGACAGGCTCTTGGGGTATGGCTACACCTTC.

This chain uses TRBV4-1 with TRBJ2-7, with D perhaps being TRBD1 or TRBD2 (5 bases each). V shed 1 base and J shed 2 bases, with 15 bases lying between them. This CDR3 has 16 amino acids. Germline-derived CDR1 and CDR2 are MGHRA and YSYEKL. The CDR3 sequence is CASSQAPPGTTYEQYF. DNA for the CDR3: TGCGCCAGCAGCCAAGCGCCCCCTGGGACCACCTACGAGCAGTACTTC.

This rearrangement joins TRBV4-3 to TRBJ1-2; TRBD1 might be the D (5 bases). The CDR3 contains 15 residues. The V gene lost 0 bases and the J gene lost 5 bases, with 13 bases spanning the gap. Germline V gene data show CDR1 as LGHNA and CDR2 as YSLEER. The DNA for the CDR3 is TGCGCCAGCAGCCAAGAGGCAGGGTTGGGGTATGGCTACACCTTC. This gives the protein CASSQEAGLGYGYTF.

The chain employs TRBV6-6 and TRBJ2-7, with 7 bases lining up with TRBD1. V shed 6 bases and J 6 bases; nucleotides not matched to a gene: 8. Per germline, CDR1 MNHNY and CDR2 SVGAGI (reference sequence). The CDR3 loop spans 13 amino acids. The CDR3 loop is CASRETGVREQYF. The CDR3 region has the DNA TGTGCCAGCAGGGAAACAGGGGTTCGCGAGCAGTACTTC.

Notes on this clonotype: The junction departs from germline at one end; a sequencing error may be responsible. The V and J genes are TRBV5-5 and TRBJ2-7; perhaps TRBD2 as D (7 bases). The germline gives CDR1 SGHKS, CDR2 YYEKEE (reference sequence). This CDR3 has 13 residues. The CDR3 is CASARGGDNERYF. CDR3 nucleotides: TGTGCCAGCGCTAGGGGGGGGGACAATGAGCGGTACTTC.

This sequence joins TRBV18 and TRBJ1-6; 7 bases line up with TRBD1. The CDR3 length is 15 residues. CDR1 and CDR2 (germline): KGHSH, LQKENI. The trim removed 2 bases at V and 9 bases at J, leaving 7 bases unmatched. The CDR3 sequence: CASSPLTGEGSPLHF. The CDR3 DNA follows: TGTGCCAGCTCACCATTAACAGGGGAGGGTTCACCCCTCCACTTT.

V is TRBV28 and J is TRBJ2-3; perhaps TRBD2 as D (7 bases). Trimming removed 6 bases at V and 5 bases at J, with 21 bases between. The CDR3 loop spans 16 amino acids. Germline V gives CDR1 MDHEN, CDR2 SYDVKM. As DNA, the CDR3 is TGTGCCAGCAGCACCCACCGGGACGGGGGGCGAGATACGCAGTATTTT. Protein product: CASSTHRDGGRDTQYF. Complete variable domain (other parts from reference TRBV28 and TRBJ2-3): DVKVTQSSRYLVKRTGEKVFLECVQDMDHENMFWYRQDPGLGLRLIYFSYDVKMKEKGDIPEGYSVSREKKERFSLILESASTNQTSMYLCASSTHRDGGRDTQYFGPGTRLTVL.

The chain carries TRBV6-5 and TRBJ1-1; TRBD1 might be the D (6 bases). The V gene's germline CDR1 is MNHEY and CDR2 SVGAGI. CDR3 size: 14 residues. V was clipped by 2 bases and J by 1 base, with 8 bases between them. The DNA of the CDR3 is TGTGCCAGCAGTTACCCGGACAGGAACACTGAAGCTTTCTTT. This encodes CASSYPDRNTEAFF.

The J gene is TRBJ2-5, the V gene TRBV12-5, with 9 positions matching TRBD1. This CDR3 is 13 amino acids long. Germline CDR1 and CDR2: LGHNT and FRNRAP. With 5 bases clipped from V and 4 bases from J, the junction kept 2 bases outside the gene matches. In DNA, the CDR3 is TGTGCTAGTGGTACGGGACAGGGAGAGACCCAGTACTTC. Translation: CASGTGQGETQYF.

This clonotype appeared once. V gene TRBV5-1 combines with J gene TRBJ1-6, with D possibly TRBD1 on 5 matching bases. The CDR3 spans 14 residues. Germline assignment: CDR1 SGHRS and CDR2 YFSETQ. The V end was cut by 0 bases, the J end by 6 bases, with 7 bases between. The CDR3 here is CASSLADSNSPLHF. The DNA for the CDR3 is TGCGCCAGCAGCTTGGCCGACAGTAATTCACCCCTCCACTTT.

This clonotype was found a few times. The chain has TRBV12-3 or TRBV12-4 and TRBJ2-7; D remains unclear. The V and J ends lost 7 bases and 2 bases respectively, with 9 bases between them. The CDR3 contains 12 residues. As DNA, the CDR3 is TGTGCCAGCACCCACAGAACCTACGAGCAGTACTTC. Its translation is CASTHRTYEQYF.

The chain links TRBV19 to TRBJ2-6; the D call may be TRBD1 or TRBD2 (5 bases each). V gave up 4 bases and J gave up 0 bases, with 10 bases separating them. Germline V CDR1 and CDR2: LNHDA, SQIVND (reference sequence). The CDR3 loop spans 16 amino acids. Here the CDR3 DNA reads TGTGCCAGTAGTACGGGGACGCACTCTGGGGCCAACGTCCTGACTTTC. Protein sequence: CASSTGTHSGANVLTF.

In its sample, this clonotype was seen once. The genes are TRBV4-1 and TRBJ1-2; D is perhaps TRBD1 (6 bases). The CDR3 is made up of 16 amino acids. The germline V gene has CDR1 MGHRA and CDR2 YSYEKL. V lost 3 bases and J 2 bases, leaving 16 bases between the germline ends. The CDR3 here is CASSHKEGEGNYGYTF. CDR3 in DNA: TGCGCCAGCAGCCATAAGGAGGGGGAAGGGAACTATGGCTACACCTTC.

This clonotype turned up a few times. V gene TRBV20-1 combines with J gene TRBJ2-7; the D call may be TRBD1 or TRBD2 (5 bases each). Germline CDR1 reads DFQATT; CDR2 reads SNEGSKA (reference sequence). V lost 7 bases and J 0 bases, leaving 25 bases between the germline ends. The CDR3 consists of 17 residues. CDR3 residues: CSVTDTPGPKSSYEQYF. DNA of the CDR3: TGCAGTGTTACGGATACCCCGGGACCGAAGAGCTCCTACGAGCAGTACTTC.

J is TRBJ2-7 and V is TRBV20-1; D is undetermined. Trimming pared 0 bases from V and 2 bases from J, leaving 14 bases between. The CDR3 length is 15 residues. Germline assignment: CDR1 DFQATT and CDR2 SNEGSKA (reference sequence). The CDR3 DNA follows: TGCAGTGCTAGAGATGAGGCAGTTTCTGCCTACGAGCAGTACTTC. This codes for CSARDEAVSAYEQYF.

The chain combines TRBV24-1 with TRBJ2-2, with 9 bases aligning to TRBD2. The V gene's germline CDR1 is KGHDR and CDR2 SFDVKD. The CDR3 spans 18 residues. Trimming removed 5 bases from V and 3 bases from J; junction bases left unmatched: 12. CDR3 loop: CATSGMGLAGADTGELFF. CDR3 nucleotides: TGTGCCACCAGTGGGATGGGATTAGCGGGGGCTGACACCGGGGAGCTGTTTTTT.

This chain joins TRBV15 and TRBJ2-6; possibly TRBD1 for D (6 bases). V was shortened by 1 base and J by 2 bases, with 9 bases between the two germline ends. Germline values: CDR1 LNHNV, CDR2 YYDKDF (reference sequence). The length of the CDR3 is 16 residues. The CDR3 protein is CATSRGDRTGANVLTF. CDR3 nucleotide sequence: TGTGCCACCAGCAGAGGAGACAGGACTGGGGCCAACGTCCTGACTTTC.

With respect to this clonotype: A read error may produce the germline difference seen at one junction end. This CDR3 reads CASSLTASRTGIGDTQYF. The CDR3 coding sequence is TGTGCCAGCAGCTTAACTGCATCCCGGACAGGGATAGGAGATACGCAATATTTT. This chain links TRBV11-2 with TRBJ2-3; TRBD1 matches at 8 bases. CDR1 SGHAT and CDR2 FQNNGV come from the germline V gene. The CDR3 is 18 residues long.

The chain uses TRBV9 and TRBJ2-1; 11 nucleotides align to TRBD2. The CDR3 consists of 18 residues. Germline CDR1 is SGDLS and CDR2 is YYNGEE. The trim removed 5 bases at V and 13 bases at J, leaving 23 bases unmatched. CDR3 nucleotides: TGTGCCAGCAGTGCAGATGGGACTAGCGGTCTTCAAGCGTGGGGCCAGTTCTTC. Translating it yields CASSADGTSGLQAWGQFF.

This chain connects TRBV6-2 or TRBV6-3 to TRBJ2-3; D gene ambiguous. The CDR3 totals 13 residues. The germline gives CDR1 MNHEY, CDR2 SVGEGT. With 8 bases removed from V and 0 bases from J, the gap between germline ends came to 9 bases. The CDR3 sequence is CASGQSSTDTQYF. The CDR3 DNA follows: TGTGCCAGCGGCCAGTCTAGCACAGATACGCAGTATTTT.

The chain has TRBV7-2 and TRBJ1-4; D gene unclear. Trimming cost V 0 bases and J 4 bases, with 12 bases left between them. Germline V gene lookup returns CDR1 SGHTA and CDR2 FQGNSA. This CDR3 is built from 16 residues. Here the CDR3 reads CASSLAWGADNEKLFF. The CDR3 nucleotides read TGTGCCAGCAGCTTAGCTTGGGGTGCAGATAATGAAAAACTGTTTTTT.

This clonotype was counted a single time. The chain recombines TRBV2 with TRBJ1-2, with 7 bases matching TRBD1. V gave up 6 bases and J gave up 4 bases; unmatched junction bases: 8. CDR3 length: 14 amino acids. Germline V gene data show CDR1 as SNHLY and CDR2 as FYNNEI. The CDR3 DNA follows: TGTGCCAGCAGGCCCGCCAACAGGGGCTATGGCTACACCTTC. Its translation is CASRPANRGYGYTF.

The rearrangement uses TRBV5-1 and TRBJ2-2; weak D call: TRBD1 (5 bases). V was trimmed by 0 bases and J by 1 base, leaving 7 bases between them. Germline V gives CDR1 SGHRS, CDR2 YFSETQ. There are 15 residues in the CDR3. The CDR3 region has the DNA TGCGCCAGCAGCTTGGATACAGGGAACACCGGGGAGCTGTTTTTT. Protein product: CASSLDTGNTGELFF.

V and J are TRBV4-2 and TRBJ1-1; 7 bases are shared with TRBD1. After removal of 11 bases from V and 3 bases from J, the junction contained 15 bases not matched to a gene. Germline assignment: CDR1 LGHNA and CDR2 YNFKEQ. The CDR3 is 15 residues long. The CDR3 nucleotides are TGTGCCTCCTCAGACAGGGCGAACGTCGACACTGAAGCTTTCTTT. Protein sequence: CASSDRANVDTEAFF.